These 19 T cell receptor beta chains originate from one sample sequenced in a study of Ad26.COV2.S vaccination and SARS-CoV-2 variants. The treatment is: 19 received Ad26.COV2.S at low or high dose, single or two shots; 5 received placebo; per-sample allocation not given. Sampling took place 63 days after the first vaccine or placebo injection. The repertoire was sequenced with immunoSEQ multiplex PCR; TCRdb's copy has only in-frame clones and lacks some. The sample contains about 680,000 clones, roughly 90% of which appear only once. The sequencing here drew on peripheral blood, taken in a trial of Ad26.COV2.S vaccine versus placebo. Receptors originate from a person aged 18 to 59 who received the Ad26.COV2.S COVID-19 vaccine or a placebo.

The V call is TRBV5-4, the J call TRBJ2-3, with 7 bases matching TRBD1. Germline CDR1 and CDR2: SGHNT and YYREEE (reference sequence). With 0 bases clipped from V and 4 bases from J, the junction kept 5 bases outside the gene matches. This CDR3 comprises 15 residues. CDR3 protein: CASSLGGTAADTQYF. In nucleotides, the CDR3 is TGTGCCAGCAGCTTGGGGGGGACAGCCGCAGATACGCAGTATTTT.

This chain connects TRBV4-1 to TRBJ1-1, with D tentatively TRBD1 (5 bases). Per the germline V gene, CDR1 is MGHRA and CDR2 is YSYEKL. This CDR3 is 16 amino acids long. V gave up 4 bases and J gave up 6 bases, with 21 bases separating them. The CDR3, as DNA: TGCGCCAGCAGCCGCTCCGGGGACGGGTTGTTGGCTGAAGCTTTCTTT. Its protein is CASSRSGDGLLAEAFF.

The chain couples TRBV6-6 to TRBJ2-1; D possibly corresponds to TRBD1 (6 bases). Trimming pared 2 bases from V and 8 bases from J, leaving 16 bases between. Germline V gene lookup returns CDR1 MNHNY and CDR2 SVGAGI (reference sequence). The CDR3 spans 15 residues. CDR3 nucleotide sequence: TGTGCCAGCAGTTACAGCGCAGGACAGTCCCATGAGCAGTTCTTC. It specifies CASSYSAGQSHEQFF.

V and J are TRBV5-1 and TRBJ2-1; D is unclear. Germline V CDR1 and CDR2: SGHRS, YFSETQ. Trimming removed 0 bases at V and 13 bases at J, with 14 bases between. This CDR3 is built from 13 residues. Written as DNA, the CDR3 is TGCGCCAGCAGCTTGGAAGGCTTGTCAGATCAGTTCTTC. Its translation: CASSLEGLSDQFF.

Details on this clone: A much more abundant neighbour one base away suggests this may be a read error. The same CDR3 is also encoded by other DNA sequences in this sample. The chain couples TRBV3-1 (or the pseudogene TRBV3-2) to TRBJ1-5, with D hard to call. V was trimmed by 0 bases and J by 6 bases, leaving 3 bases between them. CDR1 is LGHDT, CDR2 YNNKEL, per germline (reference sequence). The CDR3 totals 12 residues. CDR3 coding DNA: TGTGCCAGCAGCCAAGAGGGTCAGCCCCAGCATTTT. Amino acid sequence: CASSQEGQPQHF.

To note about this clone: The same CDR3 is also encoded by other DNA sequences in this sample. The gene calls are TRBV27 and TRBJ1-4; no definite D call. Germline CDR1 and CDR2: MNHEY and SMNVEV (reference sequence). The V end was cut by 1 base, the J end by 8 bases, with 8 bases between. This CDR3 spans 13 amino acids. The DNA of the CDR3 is TGTGCCAGCAGTTTATTTCTAGGGGAAAAACTGTTTTTT. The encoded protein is CASSLFLGEKLFF.

The DNA of the CDR3 is TGTGCCAGCAGCCCCTCCGGACGGTTCTCTGGGGCCAACGTCCTGACTTTC. This translates into CASSPSGRFSGANVLTF. This chain links TRBV5-6 with TRBJ2-6, with D hard to call. Trimming took 4 bases from V and 0 from J, leaving 14 bases between them. Germline CDR1 SGHDT, CDR2 YYEEEE. This CDR3 contains 17 residues. Supplemented by reference TRBV5-6 and TRBJ2-6, the full variable domain reads DAGVTQSPTHLIKTRGQQVTLRCSPKSGHDTVSWYQQALGQGPQFIFQYYEEEERQRGNFPDRFSGHQFPNYSSELNVNALLLGDSALYLCASSPSGRFSGANVLTFGAGSRLTVL.

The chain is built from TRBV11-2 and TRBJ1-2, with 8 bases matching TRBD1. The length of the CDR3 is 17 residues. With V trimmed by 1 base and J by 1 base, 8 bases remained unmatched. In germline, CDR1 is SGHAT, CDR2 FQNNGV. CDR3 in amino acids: CASSLVDRGGLNYGYTF. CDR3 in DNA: TGTGCCAGCAGCTTAGTAGACAGGGGTGGGCTTAACTATGGCTACACCTTC.

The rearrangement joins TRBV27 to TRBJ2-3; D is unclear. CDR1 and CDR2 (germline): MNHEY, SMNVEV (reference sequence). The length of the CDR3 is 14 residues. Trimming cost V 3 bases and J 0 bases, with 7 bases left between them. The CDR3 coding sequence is TGTGCCAGCAGTTTCATACAGAGCACAGATACGCAGTATTTT. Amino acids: CASSFIQSTDTQYF.

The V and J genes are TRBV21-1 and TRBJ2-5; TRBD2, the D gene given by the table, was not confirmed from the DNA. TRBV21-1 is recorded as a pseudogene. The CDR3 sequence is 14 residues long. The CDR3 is CASILAGYQETQYF. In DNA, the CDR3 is TGTGCCAGCATCTTAGCGGGATACCAAGAGACCCAGTACTTC.

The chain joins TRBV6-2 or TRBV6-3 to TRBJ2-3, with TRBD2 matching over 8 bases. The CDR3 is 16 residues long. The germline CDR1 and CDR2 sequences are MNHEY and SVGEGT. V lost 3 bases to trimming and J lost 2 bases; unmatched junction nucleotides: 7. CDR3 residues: CASSYVLRGATDTQYF. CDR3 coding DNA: TGTGCCAGCAGTTATGTTCTGCGGGGGGCCACAGATACGCAGTATTTT.

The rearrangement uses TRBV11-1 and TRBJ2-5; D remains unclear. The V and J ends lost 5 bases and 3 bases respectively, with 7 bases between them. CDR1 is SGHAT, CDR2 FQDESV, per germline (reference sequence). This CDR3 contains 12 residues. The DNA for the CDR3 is TGTGCCAGCAGCAGCTCCGAAGAGACCCAGTACTTC. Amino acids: CASSSSEETQYF.

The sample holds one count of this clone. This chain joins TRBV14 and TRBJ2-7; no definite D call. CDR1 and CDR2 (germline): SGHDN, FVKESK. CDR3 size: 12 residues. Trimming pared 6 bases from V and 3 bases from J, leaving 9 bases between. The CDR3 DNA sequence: TGTGCCAGCAGTCCTGACGACTACGAGCAGTACTTC. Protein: CASSPDDYEQYF.

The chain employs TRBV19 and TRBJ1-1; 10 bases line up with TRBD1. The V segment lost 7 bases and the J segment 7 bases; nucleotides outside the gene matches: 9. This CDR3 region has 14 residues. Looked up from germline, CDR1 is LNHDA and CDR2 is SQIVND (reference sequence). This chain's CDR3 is CASIGRDRGIEAFF. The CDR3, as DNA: TGTGCCAGTATAGGACGGGACAGGGGAATTGAAGCTTTCTTT. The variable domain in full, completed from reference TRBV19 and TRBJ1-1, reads DGGITQSPKYLFRKEGQNVTLSCEQNLNHDAMYWYRQDPGQGLRLIYYSQIVNDFQKGDIAEGYSVSREKKESFPLTVTSAQKNPTAFYLCASIGRDRGIEAFFGQGTRLTVV.

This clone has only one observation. The CDR3 region has the DNA TGTGCCAGCAGCTTAGGATTGGGGGCCTACAATGAGCAGTTCTTC. Amino acid sequence: CASSLGLGAYNEQFF. This chain connects TRBV7-9 to TRBJ2-1; D could derive from TRBD1 or TRBD2 (5 bases each). Germline assignment: CDR1 SEHNR and CDR2 FQNEAQ (reference sequence). V shed 1 base and J shed 2 bases, with 9 bases lying between them. The length of the CDR3 is 15 residues.

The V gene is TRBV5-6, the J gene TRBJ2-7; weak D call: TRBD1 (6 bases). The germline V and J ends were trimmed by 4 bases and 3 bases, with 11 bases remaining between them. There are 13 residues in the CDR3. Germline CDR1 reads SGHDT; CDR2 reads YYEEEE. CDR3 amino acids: CASSPGHVYEQYF. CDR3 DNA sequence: TGTGCCAGCAGCCCGGGACATGTCTACGAGCAGTACTTC.

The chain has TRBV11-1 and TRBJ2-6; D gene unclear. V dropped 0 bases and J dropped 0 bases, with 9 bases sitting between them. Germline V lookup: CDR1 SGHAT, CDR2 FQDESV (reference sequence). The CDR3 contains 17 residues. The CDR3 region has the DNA TGTGCCAGCAGCTTAGCGGCAACCTACTCTGGGGCCAACGTCCTGACTTTC. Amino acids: CASSLAATYSGANVLTF.

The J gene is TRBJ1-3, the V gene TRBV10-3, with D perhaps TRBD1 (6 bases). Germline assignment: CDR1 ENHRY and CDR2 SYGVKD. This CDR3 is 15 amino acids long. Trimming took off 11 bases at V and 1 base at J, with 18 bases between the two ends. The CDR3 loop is CASISRQESGNTIYF. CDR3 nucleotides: TGTGCCTCTATCTCTCGACAGGAATCTGGAAACACCATATATTTT.

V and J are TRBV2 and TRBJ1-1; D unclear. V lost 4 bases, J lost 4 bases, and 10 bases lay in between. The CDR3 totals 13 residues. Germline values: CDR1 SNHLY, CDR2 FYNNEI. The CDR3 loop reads CASSAESSTEAFF. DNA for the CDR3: TGTGCCAGCAGTGCCGAATCTAGCACTGAAGCTTTCTTT.